The clone carrying this T cell receptor beta chain was detected only a few times. Its target is not known. The sample originates from a study of OX40 agonist ivuxolimab in advanced cancers. Study outcomes and limitations: Dosing at 0.1 to 3.0 mg/kg was accompanied by clonal expansion of CD4+ and CD8+ blood T cells by week 6.

V was cut by 0 bases and J by 9 bases, with 11 bases left in between. The CDR3 has 13 residues. Germline V gene sequence: CDR1 MNHEY, CDR2 SVGAGI. Libraries were prepared by immunoSEQ multiplex PCR; TCRdb keeps only in-frame clonotypes and omits some of them. The sample lists about 40,000 clones, about 91% occurring once. The chain couples TRBV6-5 to TRBJ1-1; D is uncertain. The receptor was isolated from an adult with an advanced solid tumor such as melanoma, head and neck, liver or kidney cancer. The sequencing here drew on CD4+ or CD8+ T cells sorted from blood, taken in a trial of the OX40 agonist ivuxolimab. CDR3 sequence: CASSYSMQSQAFF. In DNA, the CDR3 is TGTGCCAGCAGTTACTCGATGCAGTCTCAAGCTTTCTTT.